Sequencing of this T cell receptor (beta chain) was carried out in a study of T cell clonotyping in hematopoietic cell transplantation (dated by TCRdb to the early 2020s). As for the study more broadly: The study collected approximately 130 blood samples from 35 consecutive transplant recipients and their related donors. Patients were recruited between September 2015 and January 2017 and followed until late 2020 or death.

For TCR beta sequencing, blood samples came from the related transplant donors. Using Nuclei Lysis Solution, genomic DNA was extracted from unfractionated peripheral blood mononuclear cells that were either fresh or cryopreserved. The full study reports these points: The sample size was limited, and CD4 and CD8 repertoire contributions could not be separated because cells were not sorted. Broader posttransplant TCR repertoire diversity was predicted by donor and pretransplant recipient Inverse Simpson Index values. A decrease in recipient TCR diversity was observed after transplant, and a progressive increase in pathologically expanded clonotypes was seen from day 30 to day 180. Recipient repertoires showed only a small fraction of overlap with donor repertoires, and over 97% appeared de novo at the given depth.

As encoded in the germline V gene, CDR1 is SGHRS while CDR2 is YFSETQ. The CDR3 runs 14 residues from the cysteine to the phenylalanine. The CDR3 DNA has 42 bases and is translated from base 1. Trimming at the junction amounts to 0 bases on V and 4 bases on J, and the germline ends lie 11 bases apart. A word on this clone: This clone's antigen is unknown. Base qualities are not provided; no much larger clone lies one nucleotide away.

The immunoSEQ assay, a bias-controlled multiplex PCR using V- and J-specific primers, was used to amplify TCR beta CDR3 regions from genomic DNA. A proprietary barcode and Illumina adapter sequences were added to the CDR3 amplicons in a second PCR step. An Illumina MiSeq instrument was used to sequence the CDR3 libraries. The original methods were these. Export and quality control were performed with immunoSEQ Analyzer 3.0, and downstream analyses were performed with R Bioconductor and Immunarch. Repertoire metrics were calculated using only productive rearrangements within the normalized downsampled data set. Pathologically expanded clonotypes were defined as those larger than 5 templates in the normalized cohort. Repertoire diversity was measured with the Inverse Simpson Index. CMV-specificity analyses were carried out on the non-normalized data set to capture all clonotypes. In its TCRdb copy, this immuneACCESS table keeps in-frame sequences only and misses some clones. Where compared with another copy, unresolved V genes explain less than half of these, and the others have no known cause. D and trimming come from the DNA, and the V and J calls and clone size come from that table. Across this sample there are 30,000 to 45,000 clones, with approximately 88% seen only once. The ten largest clones capture nearly 2% of the sample.

Specimen: peripheral blood mononuclear cells. The TCR originated in a woman in her 40s in good health. Some clones in this sample may be carry-over from other donors' samples. The chain is made from TRBV5-1 and TRBJ2-7, with a tentative D gene TRBD1 over 6 matching bases. The CDR3 protein sequence reads: CASSLEFRGYEQYF. The DNA sequence reads TGCGCCAGCAGCTTGGAGTTTAGGGGGTACGAGCAGTACTTC.